Each of the 23 T cell receptor beta chains below was sequenced from the same sample in a study of blood T cell repertoires in COVID-19. The data were produced by immunoSEQ multiplex PCR, yet TCRdb's version contains in-frame clones alone and is incomplete. The table records roughly 330,000 clones, about nine tenths of them present only once. Material for sequencing was peripheral blood. The origin of the receptors is a man aged 25-40 years with COVID-19, enrolled during active disease.

The rearrangement joins TRBV11-2 to TRBJ1-2; 7 bases are a match to TRBD1. J lost 0 bases, V lost 5 bases, and 15 bases had no gene match. The CDR3 is 18 amino acids. The germline V gene encodes CDR1 SGHAT and CDR2 FQNNGV. The DNA of the CDR3 is TGTGCCAGCAGCGAATCTCCGGGACAGCCACATTCTAACTATGGCTACACCTTC. Translation: CASSESPGQPHSNYGYTF.

This clone was counted a single time. The chain combines TRBV6-5 with TRBJ2-2, with TRBD1 matching 9 bases. Losses at the gene ends were 4 bases for V and 3 bases for J; bases not matched to a gene: 3. CDR1 is MNHEY, CDR2 SVGAGI, per germline. The CDR3 sequence is 15 residues long. The CDR3 nucleotides are TGTGCCAGCAGTTCCACAGGGGGCGACACCGGGGAGCTGTTTTTT. As protein: CASSSTGGDTGELFF.

This clone has just one count. The rearrangement joins TRBV23-1 to TRBJ2-5, with a tentative D call TRBD1 (5 bases). TRBV23-1 belongs to the ORF category, with a function that is uncertain. V shed 7 bases and J shed 2 bases, with 11 bases lying between them. This CDR3 spans 13 amino acids. CDR3 DNA: TGCGCCAGCATTGGATACAGGCAAGAGACCCAGTACTTC. Translation gives CASIGYRQETQYF.

This chain joins TRBV19 and TRBJ2-7, with TRBD2 identical over 14 bases. Germline CDR1 LNHDA, CDR2 SQIVND (reference sequence). There are 15 residues in the CDR3. The ends lost 5 bases at V and 3 bases at J; junction bases unmatched: 3. The DNA for the CDR3 is TGTGCCAGTAGTTCCGGACTAGCGGGAGGCTACGAGCAGTACTTC. Amino acids: CASSSGLAGGYEQYF.

The chain uses TRBV19 and TRBJ2-5; 8 nucleotides line up with TRBD2. CDR1 is LNHDA, CDR2 SQIVND, per germline (reference sequence). This CDR3 comprises 14 residues. After removal of 3 bases from V and 5 bases from J, the junction contained 5 bases not matched to a gene. The CDR3 is CASSIGGGRETQYF. The CDR3 DNA sequence: TGTGCCAGTAGTATCGGGGGGGGAAGGGAGACCCAGTACTTC.

The V gene is TRBV5-6, the J gene TRBJ2-1; 10 bases agree with TRBD2. CDR3 length: 17 amino acids. Germline loops: CDR1 SGHDT, CDR2 YYEEEE. The V gene end was trimmed by 1 base and the J gene end by 11 bases; junction bases not matched to a gene: 15. The CDR3 DNA is TGTGCCAGCAGCTTGCCTCTTACTAGCGGGGAATTCAGTAAGCAGTTCTTC. This encodes CASSLPLTSGEFSKQFF.

CDR3 sequence reads: CASGLDRGPGNTIYF. The CDR3 DNA follows: TGTGCTAGTGGTTTGGACAGGGGGCCAGGAAACACCATATATTTT. The V and J genes are TRBV12-5 and TRBJ1-3; 9 bases fit TRBD1. The germline V gene encodes CDR1 LGHNT and CDR2 FRNRAP. The CDR3 contains 15 residues. J was trimmed by 4 bases and V by 1 base; bases with no gene match: 2. The variable domain in full, completed from reference TRBV12-5 and TRBJ1-3, reads DARVTQTPRHKVTEMGQEVTMRCQPILGHNTVFWYRQTMMQGLELLAYFRNRAPLDDSGMPKDRFSAEMPDATLATLKIQPSEPRDSAVYFCASGLDRGPGNTIYFGEGSWLTVV.

V and J are TRBV24-1 and TRBJ1-1; D perhaps matches TRBD1 (6 bases). Trimming took off 6 bases at V and 3 bases at J, with 16 bases between the two ends. Germline V lookup: CDR1 KGHDR, CDR2 SFDVKD. The CDR3 consists of 15 residues. The CDR3 DNA is TGTGCCACCAGTAGCCCCCGCAGGGGCGACACTGAAGCTTTCTTT. Protein: CATSSPRRGDTEAFF.

The chain uses TRBV21-1 and TRBJ1-1; the D call TRBD1 from the table was never checked on the DNA. TRBV21-1 constitutes a pseudogene. This CDR3 is built from 15 residues. CDR3 nucleotide sequence: TGTGCCAGCCCTAGCTGGCAGGGGGCGCGAGTTCGAGCTTTCTTT. Its protein product is CASPSWQGARVRAFF.

The chain couples TRBV5-4 to TRBJ1-3, with 9 bases identical to TRBD1. Per the germline V gene, CDR1 is SGHNT and CDR2 is YYREEE (reference sequence). Trimming took 3 bases from V and 1 from J; bases not matched to a gene: 14. This CDR3 comprises 19 residues. This chain's CDR3 is CASSSIPVQGARSGNTIYF. CDR3 coding DNA: TGTGCCAGCAGCTCGATACCGGTACAGGGGGCAAGGTCTGGAAACACCATATATTTT.

V usage is TRBV7-3 and J usage is TRBJ2-7; 13 bases map to TRBD2. Germline lookup yields CDR1 SGHTA and CDR2 FQGTGA. The CDR3 has 18 residues. V lost 1 base to trimming and J lost 2 bases; unmatched junction nucleotides: 8. The CDR3 spells CASSLIGTSGTSTYEQYF. DNA for the CDR3: TGTGCCAGCAGCTTAATTGGGACTAGCGGGACCTCAACCTACGAGCAGTACTTC.

Only a few counts were recorded for this clone. V and J are TRBV19 and TRBJ1-5; the D is unclear. Germline CDR1 is LNHDA and CDR2 is SQIVND (reference sequence). Trimming shortened V by 4 bases and J by 4 bases, and 5 bases separated the two germline ends. The CDR3 contains 12 residues. Here the CDR3 reads CASSKQNQPQHF. DNA of the CDR3: TGTGCCAGTAGTAAACAAAATCAGCCCCAGCATTTT.

The chain recombines TRBV20-1 with TRBJ1-4, with D unresolved. The CDR3 runs to 11 residues. Per germline, CDR1 DFQATT and CDR2 SNEGSKA (reference sequence). Trimming pared 3 bases from V and 8 bases from J, leaving 7 bases between. The DNA for the CDR3 is TGCAGTGCTAGTTACAGAGAAAAACTGTTTTTT. Protein product: CSASYREKLFF.

The chain has TRBV2 and TRBJ2-7; 11 nucleotides align to TRBD1. Germline V gives CDR1 SNHLY, CDR2 FYNNEI. V was clipped by 6 bases and J by 3 bases; unmatched bases: 4. This CDR3 is 14 amino acids long. The CDR3 nucleotides are TGTGCCAGCAGCTGGACAGGGGGCGTCTACGAGCAGTACTTC. The encoded protein is CASSWTGGVYEQYF.

This chain joins TRBV7-9 and TRBJ1-2, with D tentatively TRBD1 (5 bases). Between the trimmed V and J ends, which lost 2 bases and 3 bases, there was a span of 10 bases. In germline, CDR1 is SEHNR, CDR2 FQNEAQ (reference sequence). The CDR3 extends over 14 amino acids. The CDR3 region is CASSLMGGDYGYTF. CDR3 DNA: TGTGCCAGCAGCTTAATGGGGGGAGACTATGGCTACACCTTC.

This chain joins TRBV6-6 and TRBJ2-5; D perhaps matches TRBD2 (5 bases). CDR1 is MNHNY, CDR2 SVGAGI, per germline (reference sequence). The length of the CDR3 is 14 residues. Trimming shortened V by 2 bases and J by 2 bases, and 9 bases separated the two germline ends. CDR3 nucleotide sequence: TGTGCCAGCAGTTACCCACCGGGGCAAGAGACCCAGTACTTC. Its protein product is CASSYPPGQETQYF.

The chain carries TRBV18 and TRBJ2-6; D unclear. Germline V gene sequence: CDR1 KGHSH, CDR2 LQKENI. Trimming left V 3 bases short and J 0 bases short, with 15 bases between. The CDR3 spans 18 residues. The CDR3 DNA is TGTGCCAGCTCACCCCAACTGGTTGAGAACTCTGGGGCCAACGTCCTGACTTTC. Amino acid sequence: CASSPQLVENSGANVLTF.

As to this clone: This same CDR3 is encoded by further DNA sequences in the sample. The V call is TRBV5-4, the J call TRBJ2-7; D is possibly TRBD1 (5 bases). The CDR3 length is 14 residues. Germline CDR1 and CDR2: SGHNT and YYREEE (reference sequence). The V end was cut by 5 bases, the J end by 1 base, with 13 bases between. The CDR3 DNA reads as TGTGCCAGCAGTTTCTCAGGGTCTTCCTACGAGCAGTACTTC. This sequence encodes CASSFSGSSYEQYF. Drawing the rest from reference TRBV5-4 and TRBJ2-7, the complete variable domain is ETGVTQSPTHLIKTRGQQVTLRCSSQSGHNTVSWYQQALGQGPQFIFQYYREEENGRGNFPPRFSGLQFPNYSSELNVNALELDDSALYLCASSFSGSSYEQYFGPGTRLTVT.

The chain uses TRBV28 and TRBJ1-6; maybe TRBD1 (6 bases). Trimming stripped 4 bases from V and 5 bases from J, with 6 bases between. Germline assignment: CDR1 MDHEN and CDR2 SYDVKM. This CDR3 has 13 amino acids. The CDR3 DNA reads TGTGCCAGCAGTTGGACAGATAATTCACCCCTCCACTTT. Protein sequence: CASSWTDNSPLHF.

The chain joins TRBV7-2 to TRBJ1-2; a possible D gene is TRBD1 (6 bases). Germline assignment: CDR1 SGHTA and CDR2 FQGNSA. The V end was cut by 4 bases, the J end by 1 base, with 13 bases between. The CDR3 contains 15 residues. CDR3 nucleotide sequence: TGTGCCAGCAGCTACAGTACAGGGCTTAACTATGGCTACACCTTC. Encoded protein: CASSYSTGLNYGYTF.

This chain uses TRBV28 with TRBJ1-2; TRBD1 agrees at 7 bases. The V gene's germline CDR1 is MDHEN and CDR2 SYDVKM. This CDR3 region has 13 residues. V lost 2 bases, J lost 3 bases, and 0 bases stayed unmatched. The CDR3: CASSLGTDYGYTF. CDR3 nucleotide sequence: TGTGCCAGCAGTTTAGGGACAGACTATGGCTACACCTTC.

The genes are TRBV13 and TRBJ1-1; 9 nucleotides line up with TRBD1. J was trimmed by 4 bases and V by 5 bases; bases with no gene match: 8. Germline V gene sequence: CDR1 PRHDT, CDR2 FYEKMQ (reference sequence). The CDR3 sequence is 15 residues long. The CDR3 DNA follows: TGTGCCAGCAGCATACACAGGGGGCTAAGCACTGAAGCTTTCTTT. This translates into CASSIHRGLSTEAFF.

The rearrangement joins TRBV9 to TRBJ2-1; D may be TRBD2 (5 bases). The germline V gene has CDR1 SGDLS and CDR2 YYNGEE. The CDR3 extends over 15 amino acids. Trimming removed 0 bases at V and 5 bases at J, with 12 bases between. The CDR3 here is CASSVGTLGHNEQFF. As DNA, the CDR3 is TGTGCCAGCAGCGTAGGGACTTTGGGTCACAATGAGCAGTTCTTC.